Listed here are 25 T cell receptor beta chains from one sample, sequenced in a study of human T cells and chemical hapten exposure. Time point noted: pre-sensitization, week 0. Indicated treatment: therapeutic diphenylcyclopropenone sensitization with weekly scalp DPC. TCRdb reprocessed the RACE reads with MiXCR, giving one entry per CDR3 protein. This sample has approximately 320,000 distinct CDR3 sequences; around 5.5% occur once, and the top ten carry around 8.6%. The sequences come from whole blood, collected in connection with sensitization to the hapten diphenylcyclopropenone (DPC). The receptor source for this set is a woman aged 18-29 years with alopecia areata. Some clones in this sample may be carry-over from other donors' samples.

The chain joins TRBV4-3 to TRBJ2-1, with 11 positions matching TRBD2. CDR3 length equals 16 residues. In germline, CDR1 is LGHNA, CDR2 YSLEER. Trimming cost V 0 bases and J 10 bases; bases outside gene matches: 8. Here the CDR3 DNA reads TGCGCCAGCAGCCAAGATGGGACTAGCGGTTATCGGGAGCAGTTCTTC. Translated: CASSQDGTSGYREQFF.

The gene calls are TRBV7-2 and TRBJ1-6, with a tentative D call TRBD1 (5 bases). Germline-derived CDR1 and CDR2 are SGHTA and FQGNSA. The CDR3 is made up of 15 amino acids. Trimming removed 2 bases from V and 6 bases from J, with 11 bases in between. Here the CDR3 DNA reads TGTGCCAGCAGCTTATTCAGGGCCCTTAATTCACCCCTCCACTTT. Its protein is CASSLFRALNSPLHF.

The genes are TRBV4-3 and TRBJ2-5, with a weak D call TRBD2 (5 bases). There are 10 residues in the CDR3. CDR1 is LGHNA and CDR2 is YSLEER in the germline V gene. Trimming cost V 5 bases and J 11 bases, with 9 bases left between them. This CDR3 reads CASSSREQYF. CDR3 nucleotide sequence: TGCGCCAGCAGCTCCCGGGAACAGTACTTC.

This chain joins TRBV7-9 and TRBJ1-1; 11 bases are a match to TRBD1. CDR1 SEHNR and CDR2 FQNEAQ come from the germline V gene (reference sequence). CDR3 size: 15 residues. J gave up 2 bases and V 4 bases, and 3 bases lay outside the gene matches. Here the CDR3 DNA reads TGTGCCAGCAGCTCGGACAGGGGGCATAACACTGAAGCTTTCTTT. This gives the protein CASSSDRGHNTEAFF.

This clonotype was counted a few times. V and J are TRBV7-8 and TRBJ1-5; 10 positions match TRBD1. Germline-derived CDR1 and CDR2 are SGHVS and FQNEAQ. J gave up 2 bases and V 4 bases, and 2 bases lay outside the gene matches. This CDR3 is built from 15 residues. For the CDR3, the DNA is TGTGCCAGCAGCTGGGACAGGGGCCGCAATCAGCCCCAGCATTTT. It codes for CASSWDRGRNQPQHF.

This clonotype has ten or more counts. The chain combines TRBV14 with TRBJ1-6; no firm D call. CDR1 and CDR2 from the germline V gene are SGHDN and FVKESK. This CDR3 is 20 amino acids long. Trimming pared 0 bases from V and 0 bases from J, leaving 18 bases between. CDR3 amino acids: CASSQDRWQDHSSYNSPLHF. The CDR3 region has the DNA TGTGCCAGCAGCCAAGATCGATGGCAGGACCACAGCTCCTATAATTCACCCCTCCACTTT. Looking up the rest from reference TRBV14 and TRBJ1-6 gives the full variable domain: EAGVTQFPSHSVIEKGQTVTLRCDPISGHDNLYWYRRVMGKEIKFLLHFVKESKQDESGMPNNRFLAERTGGTYSTLKVQPAELEDSGVYFCASSQDRWQDHSSYNSPLHFGNGTRLTVT.

This chain uses TRBV4-2 with TRBJ2-1; D is undetermined. There are 15 residues in the CDR3. Germline V gives CDR1 LGHNA, CDR2 YNFKEQ. Trimming removed 1 base from V and 2 bases from J, with 9 bases in between. CDR3 bases: TGTGCCAGCAGCCAAGCTCTCCCAACCTACAATGAGCAGTTCTTC. This encodes CASSQALPTYNEQFF.

The chain is built from TRBV12-3 or TRBV12-4 and TRBJ1-4, with 10 bases identical to TRBD1. The V segment lost 6 bases and the J segment 7 bases; nucleotides outside the gene matches: 5. This CDR3 has 14 residues. The CDR3 is CASRPTGGIEKLFF. The CDR3 DNA is TGTGCCAGCAGGCCGACAGGGGGCATTGAAAAACTGTTTTTT.

This clonotype was observed many times. V usage is TRBV20-1 and J usage is TRBJ2-3, with TRBD1 matching 8 bases. After removal of 6 bases from V and 1 base from J, the junction contained 6 bases not matched to a gene. This CDR3 has 14 amino acids. Germline V lookup: CDR1 DFQATT, CDR2 SNEGSKA (reference sequence). This chain's CDR3 is CSARTRGRTDTQYF. In DNA, the CDR3 is TGCAGTGCCCGTACCAGGGGGCGCACAGATACGCAGTATTTT.

This clonotype was seen only a few times. The chain combines TRBV20-1 with TRBJ1-1; unclear D gene. V dropped 3 bases and J dropped 3 bases, with 8 bases sitting between them. Germline V lookup: CDR1 DFQATT, CDR2 SNEGSKA (reference sequence). There are 12 residues in the CDR3. The CDR3 DNA sequence: TGCAGTGCTAGTGCTTATGACACTGAAGCTTTCTTT. This sequence encodes CSASAYDTEAFF.

This rearrangement joins TRBV27 to TRBJ1-1; 7 bases are a match to TRBD1. V gave up 4 bases and J gave up 0 bases; unmatched junction bases: 11. Germline values: CDR1 MNHEY, CDR2 SMNVEV (reference sequence). The CDR3 covers 17 residues. CDR3 loop: CASSSTGPPALNTEAFF. DNA for the CDR3: TGTGCCAGCAGTTCGACAGGGCCACCAGCTCTGAACACTGAAGCTTTCTTT.

In this sample, this clonotype turned up many times. This sequence joins TRBV5-1 and TRBJ2-3, with 9 nucleotides matching TRBD1. Germline loops: CDR1 SGHRS, CDR2 YFSETQ. This CDR3 contains 15 residues. Unmatched junction bases numbered 0, after V lost 0 bases and J lost 1 base. The CDR3 DNA reads as TGCGCCAGCAGCTTGGGGACAGGGGGCACAGATACGCAGTATTTT. Translating gives CASSLGTGGTDTQYF. The full variable domain, with the rest looked up from reference TRBV5-1 and TRBJ2-3, is KAGVTQTPRYLIKTRGQQVTLSCSPISGHRSVSWYQQTPGQGLQFLFEYFSETQRNKGNFPGRFSGRQFSNSRSEMNVSTLELGDSALYLCASSLGTGGTDTQYFGPGTRLTVL.

This clonotype was observed many times. The chain recombines TRBV29-1 with TRBJ2-7; 9 positions match TRBD1. The germline CDR1 and CDR2 sequences are SQVTM and ANQGSEA. This CDR3 has 12 residues. V trimming: 0 bases; J trimming: 9 bases; junction bases outside the gene matches: 3. This CDR3 reads CSVEDPTGGQYF. The CDR3 nucleotides read TGCAGCGTTGAAGATCCGACAGGGGGGCAGTACTTC.

This clonotype came up a few times. The genes are TRBV29-1 and TRBJ2-1, with D perhaps matching TRBD2 (6 bases). Germline CDR1 reads SQVTM; CDR2 reads ANQGSEA. V lost 5 bases to trimming and J lost 10 bases, with 24 bases between them. CDR3 length: 15 amino acids. In DNA, the CDR3 is TGCAGCGTTTCCATGTTAACTAGCCTATCTCAGGAGCAGTTCTTC. This gives the protein CSVSMLTSLSQEQFF.

This clonotype was counted at least ten times. The V call is TRBV29-1, the J call TRBJ2-2; D might be TRBD1 (5 bases). CDR1 is SQVTM, CDR2 ANQGSEA, per germline. The V gene lost 1 base and the J gene lost 6 bases, with 12 bases spanning the gap. The CDR3 is 14 amino acids. The CDR3 protein is CSVEAPGKAGELFF. The CDR3 region has the DNA TGCAGCGTTGAAGCTCCAGGGAAAGCCGGGGAGCTGTTTTTT.

At least ten counts were recorded for this clonotype. V and J are TRBV11-1 and TRBJ2-7; D ambiguous. Trimming cost V 1 base and J 5 bases, with 9 bases left between them. The CDR3 is 13 amino acids. From germline, CDR1 is SGHAT and CDR2 FQDESV (reference sequence). The chain's CDR3 is CASSLVPNNEQYF. CDR3 DNA sequence: TGTGCCAGCAGCTTAGTACCCAACAACGAGCAGTACTTC. Full variable domain (outside the CDR3, taken from reference TRBV11-1 and TRBJ2-7): EAEVAQSPRYKITEKSQAVAFWCDPISGHATLYWYRQILGQGPELLVQFQDESVVDDSQLPKDRFSAERLKGVDSTLKIQPAELGDSAMYLCASSLVPNNEQYFGPGTRLTVT.

The rearrangement links TRBV5-1 to TRBJ1-1; perhaps TRBD1 as D (5 bases). Trimming removed 4 bases at V and 4 bases at J, with 11 bases between. Germline loops: CDR1 SGHRS, CDR2 YFSETQ. The CDR3 extends over 13 amino acids. The CDR3 is CASSPGLITEAFF. The CDR3 DNA is TGCGCCAGCAGCCCAGGGCTGATCACTGAAGCTTTCTTT.

This clonotype was seen repeatedly, ten times or more. The rearrangement links TRBV6-2 or TRBV6-3 to TRBJ2-1; 7 bases map to TRBD2. In germline, CDR1 is MNHEY, CDR2 SVGEGT. Trimming cost V 2 bases and J 0 bases; bases outside gene matches: 7. The CDR3 consists of 17 residues. The CDR3 coding sequence is TGTGCCAGCAGTTACCGACTAGCTTCTGCCTCCTACAATGAGCAGTTCTTC. Its protein is CASSYRLASASYNEQFF.

The CDR3 protein is CSARYGTRTDTQYF. The CDR3 DNA is TGCAGTGCTAGGTACGGGACTCGCACAGATACGCAGTATTTT. V gene TRBV20-1 combines with J gene TRBJ2-3, with D possibly being TRBD2 (6 bases). Germline V gene sequence: CDR1 DFQATT, CDR2 SNEGSKA (reference sequence). The CDR3 contains 14 residues. V lost 3 bases and J 1 base, leaving 11 bases between the germline ends.

This clonotype was recorded at least ten times. The rearrangement links TRBV11-2 to TRBJ1-4; no clear D gene. V was cut by 3 bases and J by 5 bases, with 7 bases left in between. The CDR3 runs 13 residues. The V gene's germline CDR1 is SGHAT and CDR2 FQNNGV. DNA for the CDR3: TGTGCCAGCAGCTTTGCCATGAATGAAAAACTGTTTTTT. Amino acid sequence: CASSFAMNEKLFF.

There are a few counts of this clonotype. This chain uses TRBV6-5 with TRBJ2-3, with D perhaps matching TRBD1 or TRBD2 (5 bases each). This CDR3 is 16 amino acids long. V dropped 5 bases and J dropped 0 bases, with 15 bases sitting between them. Per the germline V gene, CDR1 is MNHEY and CDR2 is SVGAGI. The CDR3 DNA sequence: TGTGCCAGCAGTCTACTAGGGGTACCCAGCACAGATACGCAGTATTTT. It translates to CASSLLGVPSTDTQYF.

The rearrangement links TRBV20-1 to TRBJ2-7, with D possibly being TRBD2 (7 bases). Germline CDR1 is DFQATT and CDR2 is SNEGSKA (reference sequence). This CDR3 spans 13 amino acids. The ends were cut back, 7 bases at V and 5 bases at J, with 18 bases in the middle. The CDR3: CSVTTGAGDEQYF. DNA of the CDR3: TGCAGTGTTACGACGGGGGCGGGGGACGAGCAGTACTTC.

This clonotype came up many times. The V call is TRBV7-2, the J call TRBJ2-7; 8 bases are shared with TRBD2. The germline CDR1 and CDR2 sequences are SGHTA and FQGNSA. Germline trimming cut 4 bases from V and 5 bases from J; bases unmatched to any gene: 16. This CDR3 comprises 17 residues. CDR3 nucleotides: TGTGCCAGCAGCTCGACCCCTGGCGGGGGGCTGCCCCACGAGCAGTACTTC. It codes for CASSSTPGGGLPHEQYF.

The V gene is TRBV9, the J gene TRBJ2-1; TRBD2 agrees at 7 bases. V was clipped by 4 bases and J by 7 bases; unmatched bases: 23. Germline V lookup: CDR1 SGDLS, CDR2 YYNGEE. The CDR3 consists of 19 residues. The CDR3 reads CASSLGGLAGGGKRNEQFF. The CDR3, as DNA: TGTGCCAGCAGCCTGGGAGGGCTAGCCGGCGGAGGGAAAAGGAATGAGCAGTTCTTC.

This clonotype was counted between two and nine times. The chain joins TRBV13 to TRBJ2-3, with 12 bases lining up with TRBD2. Germline CDR1 PRHDT, CDR2 FYEKMQ (reference sequence). The CDR3 length is 16 residues. Losses at the gene ends were 8 bases for V and 7 bases for J; bases not matched to a gene: 13. The CDR3 sequence: CASGISGLAGWNTQYF. The CDR3 DNA reads as TGTGCCAGCGGCATATCGGGACTAGCGGGTTGGAATACGCAGTATTTT. Together with reference TRBV13 and TRBJ2-3, the CDR3 gives the full variable domain: AAGVIQSPRHLIKEKRETATLKCYPIPRHDTVYWYQQGPGQDPQFLISFYEKMQSDKGSIPDRFSAQQFSDYHSELNMSSLELGDSALYFCASGISGLAGWNTQYFGPGTRLTVL.